What follows describes a single TCR beta chain. There is no known antigen for this receptor. No quality values exist for individual bases; no much larger clone is one base distant. These data originate in a study of blood T cell repertoires in COVID-19 (dated by TCRdb to the early 2020s). Context from the whole study: Samples covering the acute and convalescent phases of COVID-19 were provided by collaborators in the United States, Italy and Spain. The prospective study material was composed of cDNA or gDNA derived from T cells, B-cell-depleted T cells, or PBMCs. Deeply sampled blood TCRbeta repertoires from subjects exposed to, actively infected with, or recovered from COVID-19 were included in the dataset. The repertoires were released in a freely available public database intended as a resource for research on the immune response to SARS-CoV-2. Samples were obtained from the ongoing ImmuneRACE study (first 160 participants) and from approximately 1,200 subjects provided by 6 global collaborators. Sample metadata almost always included a de-identified subject ID, COVID-19 status, age in years and sex. Where available, HLA class I and class II types were obtained from metadata supplied by the sample provider rather than from assay-based typing. General conclusions and limits of the study: How much clinical and demographic metadata was included differed by source and by participant, and the metadata was provided uncurated.

TCRbeta CDR3 regions were amplified from genomic DNA by means of the immunoSEQ Assay, a bias-controlled multiplex PCR. The authors' analysis ran thus. Within the assay, amplification of reference gene primers was used to estimate how many nucleated cells each sample contained. Sequence reads were collapsed and filtered to measure the absolute abundance of every unique TCRbeta CDR3 rearrangement. For each sample, productive Simpson clonality was calculated as the square root of Simpson's diversity index across productive rearrangements. Sourced from immuneACCESS, this table was stored by TCRdb with only in-frame sequences that have V and J called. A share of the clones is absent; for the studies checked, an unresolved V gene accounts for under half, and the remainder has no known explanation. That table supplies the V and J calls and clone size; D and trimming were determined from the DNA. Across this sample there are about 180,000 clones, with 80% seen only once. Approximately 14% of the sample is taken by the ten largest.

The cysteine opens and the phenylalanine closes a CDR3 of 16 amino acids. CDR3 DNA only is kept here, 48 bases in frame from base 1. Trimming takes 4 bases from V and 8 bases from J, and the germline ends sit 18 bases apart. CDR1 SGHAT and CDR2 FQDESV were looked up in the germline V gene (reference sequence). In the prospective study, participants were roughly 18 to 95 years old, resided in under 30 geographic areas of the United States, and were enrolled through a virtual design. To assign participants to cohorts, the prospective study relied on clinical history that participants themselves reported in a screening survey and a study questionnaire. Exposed participants were defined as having been in contact with someone with a PCR-confirmed or clinician-diagnosed COVID-19 case within 2 weeks of study entry. In the prospective study, whole blood, serum and a nasopharyngeal or oropharyngeal swab were collected from each participant by mobile phlebotomists. Prospective study participants could optionally give additional blood draws and questionnaires over a roughly two-month period. Prospective study blood samples were shipped either frozen or at room temperature before DNA extraction.

This sequence originates from a man in his 60s who had been exposed to COVID-19. The sample taken for sequencing was PBMCs or T cells enriched from blood (not recorded which). Recombination linked TRBV11-1 to TRBJ1-6; matching of 5 bases hints at TRBD1 as the D gene. The CDR3 reads CASSSRGRTGDSPLHF. DNA sequence: TGTGCCAGCAGCTCCCGGGGACGAACGGGGGATTCACCCCTCCACTTT.